These 12 T cell receptor beta chains share one sample of origin, sequenced in a study of blood T cell repertoires in COVID-19. Clones were read by immunoSEQ multiplex PCR, and TCRdb kept only the in-frame ones, dropping some. The profile shows 120,000 or so clones, 85% of them singletons. Sequencing input: peripheral blood. The receptors here all came from a man older than 75 with active or convalescent COVID-19.

This clone was seen just once. This chain uses TRBV28 with TRBJ2-3, with D perhaps matching TRBD1 (5 bases). Germline V gives CDR1 MDHEN, CDR2 SYDVKM. This CDR3 comprises 13 residues. Trimming removed 5 bases from V and 6 bases from J, with 12 bases in between. For the CDR3, the DNA is TGTGCCAGCAGTCTTAAAGGGGTCGATACGCAGTATTTT. The encoded protein is CASSLKGVDTQYF.

The chain combines TRBV7-2 with TRBJ1-4, with a possible D match to TRBD1 (5 bases). Germline loops: CDR1 SGHTA, CDR2 FQGNSA. The CDR3 extends over 15 amino acids. V was pared by 1 base and J by 5 bases, with 11 bases between. CDR3 DNA sequence: TGTGCCAGCAGCTTAGGGCGACAGCCGAATGAAAAACTGTTTTTT. Translation: CASSLGRQPNEKLFF.

The chain couples TRBV10-2 to TRBJ2-2; 9 nucleotides match TRBD2. Germline CDR1 and CDR2: WSHSY and SAAADI. The CDR3 sequence is 15 residues long. Trimming took 8 bases from V and 7 from J; bases not matched to a gene: 11. The CDR3 is CASGYSGRENGELFF. CDR3 bases: TGCGCCAGCGGGTATAGCGGGAGAGAGAACGGGGAGCTGTTTTTT.

The rearrangement joins TRBV4-2 to TRBJ1-6; D possibly corresponds to TRBD1 (6 bases). The CDR3 runs to 15 residues. In germline, CDR1 is LGHNA, CDR2 YNFKEQ. V was trimmed by 3 bases and J by 8 bases, leaving 14 bases between them. The CDR3 reads CASSQRTASDSPLHF. The DNA of the CDR3 is TGTGCCAGCAGCCAGAGGACAGCCTCCGATTCACCCCTCCACTTT.

This clone was seen just once. This chain connects TRBV4-2 to TRBJ2-7, with 7 bases lining up with TRBD2. The CDR3 has 15 amino acids. After removal of 1 base from V and 3 bases from J, the junction contained 6 bases not matched to a gene. Per the germline V gene, CDR1 is LGHNA and CDR2 is YNFKEQ. In DNA, the CDR3 is TGTGCCAGCAGCCAAGTGCATCTAGCGGACTACGAGCAGTACTTC. Its translation: CASSQVHLADYEQYF.

The chain uses TRBV24-1 and TRBJ2-1; 7 bases fit TRBD1. V lost 3 bases, J lost 5 bases, and 9 bases stayed unmatched. CDR1 is KGHDR, CDR2 SFDVKD, per germline. This CDR3 is 16 amino acids long. CDR3 in amino acids: CATSDPGTVTHNEQFF. CDR3 DNA sequence: TGTGCCACCAGTGATCCCGGGACAGTCACCCACAATGAGCAGTTCTTC.

This chain links TRBV5-4 with TRBJ2-7, with TRBD1 as a possible D gene (6 bases). V was cut by 1 base and J by 4 bases, with 9 bases left in between. CDR3 length: 13 amino acids. CDR1 and CDR2 (germline): SGHNT, YYREEE (reference sequence). Written as DNA, the CDR3 is TGTGCCAGCAGCTTGACAGGGACATACGAGCAGTACTTC. It codes for CASSLTGTYEQYF. Variable domain in full (rest from reference TRBV5-4 and TRBJ2-7): ETGVTQSPTHLIKTRGQQVTLRCSSQSGHNTVSWYQQALGQGPQFIFQYYREEENGRGNFPPRFSGLQFPNYSSELNVNALELDDSALYLCASSLTGTYEQYFGPGTRLTVT.

This sequence joins TRBV4-1 and TRBJ2-7, with 10 bases that match TRBD2. The CDR3 is made up of 15 amino acids. V shed 1 base, J shed 7 bases, and the junction held 7 bases outside the gene matches. CDR1 and CDR2 from the germline V gene are MGHRA and YSYEKL. CDR3 in DNA: TGCGCCAGCAGCCAAGTCACTAGCGGGACTGGAGAGCAGTACTTC. Protein: CASSQVTSGTGEQYF.

A note on this clone: The identical CDR3 is also encoded by other nucleotide sequences in the sample. CDR3: CASSLGASGSYEQYF. CDR3 DNA sequence: TGCGCCAGCAGCTTGGGGGCTAGCGGGAGTTACGAGCAGTACTTC. The chain employs TRBV5-1 and TRBJ2-7; 10 bases are a match to TRBD2. This CDR3 contains 15 residues. Germline V lookup: CDR1 SGHRS, CDR2 YFSETQ. V gave up 0 bases and J gave up 4 bases; unmatched junction bases: 4.

V and J are TRBV11-2 and TRBJ2-5; 11 bases align to TRBD2. Trimming at V came to 0 bases and at J to 6 bases, leaving 3 bases not matched to a gene. CDR1 and CDR2 from the germline V gene are SGHAT and FQNNGV. The CDR3 totals 15 residues. Here the CDR3 reads CASSLETSGGQTQYF. The CDR3 DNA is TGTGCCAGCAGCTTAGAAACTAGCGGGGGACAGACCCAGTACTTC.

This chain connects TRBV7-9 to TRBJ2-1; 9 positions match TRBD2. Per germline, CDR1 SEHNR and CDR2 FQNEAQ (reference sequence). The trim removed 8 bases at V and 3 bases at J, leaving 5 bases unmatched. The CDR3 spans 14 residues. The CDR3 spells CASGLAGFYNEQFF. CDR3 nucleotides: TGTGCCAGCGGGCTAGCGGGGTTCTACAATGAGCAGTTCTTC.

J is TRBJ2-4 and V is TRBV3-1 (or the pseudogene TRBV3-2), with 14 bases identical to TRBD2. J was trimmed by 0 bases and V by 5 bases; bases with no gene match: 3. This CDR3 has 17 amino acids. Per germline, CDR1 LGHDT and CDR2 YNNKEL (reference sequence). Here the CDR3 DNA reads TGTGCCAGCAGCGCGGGACTAGCGGGGGTAGCCAAAAACATTCAGTACTTC. Protein: CASSAGLAGVAKNIQYF.